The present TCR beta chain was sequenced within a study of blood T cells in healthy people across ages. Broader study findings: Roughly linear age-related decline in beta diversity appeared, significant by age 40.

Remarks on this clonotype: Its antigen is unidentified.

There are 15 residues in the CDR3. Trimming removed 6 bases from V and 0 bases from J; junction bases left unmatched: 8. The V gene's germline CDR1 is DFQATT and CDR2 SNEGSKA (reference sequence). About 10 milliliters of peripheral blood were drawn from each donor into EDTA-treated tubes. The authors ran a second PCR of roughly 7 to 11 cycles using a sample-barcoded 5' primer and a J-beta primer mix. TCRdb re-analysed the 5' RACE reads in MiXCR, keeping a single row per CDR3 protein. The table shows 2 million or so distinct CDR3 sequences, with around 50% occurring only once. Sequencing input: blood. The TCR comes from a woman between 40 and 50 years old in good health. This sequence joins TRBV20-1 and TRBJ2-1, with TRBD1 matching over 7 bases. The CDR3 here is CSALQGWDSYNEQFF. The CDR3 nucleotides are TGCAGTGCCTTACAGGGGTGGGACTCCTACAATGAGCAGTTCTTC.